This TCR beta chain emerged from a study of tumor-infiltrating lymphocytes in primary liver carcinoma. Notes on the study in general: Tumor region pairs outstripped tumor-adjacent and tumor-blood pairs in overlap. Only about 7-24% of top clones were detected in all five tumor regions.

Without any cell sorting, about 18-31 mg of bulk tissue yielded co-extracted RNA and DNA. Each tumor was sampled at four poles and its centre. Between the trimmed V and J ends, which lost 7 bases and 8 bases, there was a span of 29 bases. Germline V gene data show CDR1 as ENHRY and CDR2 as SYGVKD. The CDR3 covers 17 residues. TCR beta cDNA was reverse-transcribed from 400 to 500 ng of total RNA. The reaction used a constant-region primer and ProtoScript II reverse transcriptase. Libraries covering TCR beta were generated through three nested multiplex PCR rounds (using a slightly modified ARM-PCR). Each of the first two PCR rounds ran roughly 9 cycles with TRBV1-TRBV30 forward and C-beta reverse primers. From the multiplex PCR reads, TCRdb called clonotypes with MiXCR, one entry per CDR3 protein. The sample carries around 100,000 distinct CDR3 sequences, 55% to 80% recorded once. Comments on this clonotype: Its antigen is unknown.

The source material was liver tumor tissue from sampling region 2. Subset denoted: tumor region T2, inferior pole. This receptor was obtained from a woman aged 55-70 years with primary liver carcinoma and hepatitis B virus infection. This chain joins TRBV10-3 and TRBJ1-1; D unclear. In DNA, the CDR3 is TGTGCCATCACCCGATCAGACATAGGCACCAACCCGACCGAAGCTTTCTTT. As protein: CAITRSDIGTNPTEAFF.